Described below is a single T cell receptor beta chain sequence and its context. The table lists this clonotype with many counts. Its antigen specificity is not known. The input lacks base qualities; no much larger clone sits a single base away. Library preparation employed PCR. For sequencing, an Illumina HiSeq 2500 was employed. Unique molecular identifiers were incorporated into TCR beta cDNA libraries to reduce PCR and sequencing biases. Per 1 to 10 million input T cells, roughly 500,000 cDNA molecules were obtained, such that each molecule approximated one T cell. The same protocol used for the earlier healthy control dataset was applied to prepare and sequence the patient libraries. Within a given batch, samples were prepared together, multiplexed and sequenced on the same HiSeq lane. On the authors' methods: Raw barcoded reads were processed with MIGEC, and single-read molecular identifier groups were discarded before consensus assembly and CDR3 extraction. VDJtools was used for post-analysis of the clonotype tables, with diversity normalized by down-sampling every dataset to the smallest sample size. In repertoire overlap clustering, CDR3 amino acid sequences, but not nucleotide sequences, were matched to correct batch-related cross-sample contamination. Using fastp trimming at Q25 and MiXCR clonotype assembly, TCRdb reanalyzed the public sequencing data and kept in-frame beta chains. Rows with one shared CDR3 protein collapse into an entry with the most common genes and DNA. The V and J calls and clone size are TCRdb's, not the authors'. For this sample there are about 160,000 distinct CDR3 sequences; about 36% appear just once. 25% to 35% of the sample rests with the top ten.

The CDR3 sequence holds 12 residues, the cysteine and phenylalanine included. Kept here is only the CDR3 DNA, which spans 36 bases and is read in frame from base 1. V is reduced by 3 bases and J by 13 bases, leaving a spacing of 13 bases between them. Looking up the germline V gene yields CDR1 ENHRY and CDR2 SYGVKD. The data were obtained in a study of post-analysis software for immune sequencing data (dated by TCRdb to 2013 to 2016). With respect to the entire study: Relapsing-remitting, secondary progressive and progressive-relapsing multiple sclerosis were recorded as disease courses, and subtype annotation was lacking for some patients. Patient repertoires were compared against roughly 12 previously published healthy control repertoires from donors aged 6 to 25 years. A subset of samples was prepared in parallel using single-end sample barcoding, then pooled and co-amplified after Illumina adapter ligation.

The investigation overall reported the following: Compared with controls, multiple sclerosis patients had significantly lower normalized Chao1 diversity, a finding suggesting substantial peripheral T-cell clonal expansion. When samples were clustered directly using the F measure, samples prepared in the same batch co-clustered strongly, which prompted a batch-effect correction. The control group was slightly older than the multiple sclerosis patient group. A few TRBV segments, including TRBV5-6, TRBV5-1 and TRBV20-1, were significantly more frequent in patients than controls.

What the time point label conveys for this sample: second blood draw from one MS patient after hematopoietic stem cell transplantation. To demonstrate the VDJtools post-analysis software, the study profiled TCR beta repertoires from the peripheral blood of about 13 young patients with multiple sclerosis. The multiple sclerosis patients were children and adolescents ranging in age from about 6 to 17 years. The sample consisted of blood, taken after autologous hematopoietic stem cell transplantation. This receptor chain uses TRBV10-3 and TRBJ2-1; the D gene may be TRBD1 or TRBD2, since each aligns over 6 bases. This sequence was found in a girl aged 10-17 years with multiple sclerosis. Donor details come from another sample of the same person, matched by shared clones. The CDR3 reads CAISESGDSQFF. The DNA reads TGTGCCATCAGTGAATCAGGGGACTCACAGTTCTTC.